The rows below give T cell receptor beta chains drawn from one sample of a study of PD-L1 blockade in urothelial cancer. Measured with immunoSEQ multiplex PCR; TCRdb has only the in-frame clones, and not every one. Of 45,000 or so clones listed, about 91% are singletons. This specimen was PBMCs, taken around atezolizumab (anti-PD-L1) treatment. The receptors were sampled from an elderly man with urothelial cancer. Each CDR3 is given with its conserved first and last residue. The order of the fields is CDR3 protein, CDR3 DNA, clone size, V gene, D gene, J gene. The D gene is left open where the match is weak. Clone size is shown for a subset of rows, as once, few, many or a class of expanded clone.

cdr3_aa: CASSWTSGRTYNEQFF
cdr3_nt: TGTGCCAGCAGCTGGACTAGCGGGAGGACCTACAATGAGCAGTTCTTC
clone_size: -
v_call: TRBV7-9
d_call: TRBD2
j_call: TRBJ2-1

cdr3_aa: CASSPTDPKQYF
cdr3_nt: TGTGCCAGCAGTCCGACTGATCCCAAGCAGTACTTC
clone_size: -
v_call: TRBV28
d_call: -
j_call: TRBJ2-7

cdr3_aa: CASSLGGTQSTDTQYF
cdr3_nt: TGCGCCAGCAGCTTGGGTGGGACACAAAGCACAGATACGCAGTATTTT
clone_size: once
v_call: TRBV5-1
d_call: -
j_call: TRBJ2-3

cdr3_aa: CASSVTGSSTDTQYF
cdr3_nt: TGTGCCAGCAGCGTAACGGGATCTAGCACAGATACGCAGTATTTT
clone_size: -
v_call: TRBV9
d_call: -
j_call: TRBJ2-3

cdr3_aa: CASIQGQGTYYGYTF
cdr3_nt: TGTGCCAGTATACAGGGACAGGGCACCTACTATGGCTACACCTTC
clone_size: -
v_call: TRBV19
d_call: TRBD1
j_call: TRBJ1-2

cdr3_aa: CASSPGTDQETQYF
cdr3_nt: TGTGCCAGCTCACCCGGGACAGACCAAGAGACCCAGTACTTC
clone_size: once
v_call: TRBV18
d_call: TRBD1
j_call: TRBJ2-5

cdr3_aa: CASSQSEGQRWPRNTEAFF
cdr3_nt: TGCGCCAGCAGTCAATCCGAGGGACAGCGTTGGCCCCGGAACACTGAAGCTTTCTTT
clone_size: -
v_call: TRBV23-1
d_call: TRBD1
j_call: TRBJ1-1

cdr3_aa: CASSSFDRNSNEQFF
cdr3_nt: TGTGCCAGCAGCTCTTTTGACAGAAATAGTAATGAGCAGTTCTTC
clone_size: -
v_call: TRBV5-6
d_call: -
j_call: TRBJ2-1

cdr3_aa: CASSSPGTGTSGPKYEQYF
cdr3_nt: TGTGCCAGCAGCTCCCCCGGGACAGGGACTAGCGGACCTAAATACGAGCAGTACTTC
clone_size: -
v_call: TRBV7-2
d_call: TRBD2
j_call: TRBJ2-7

cdr3_aa: CASSFVRGRRGYGYTF
cdr3_nt: TGCGCCAGCAGCTTTGTGAGGGGTCGCAGGGGATATGGCTACACCTTC
clone_size: -
v_call: TRBV5-1
d_call: -
j_call: TRBJ1-2

cdr3_aa: CASEPRTSGSYEQYF
cdr3_nt: TGTGCCAGCGAACCCCGGACTAGCGGGAGCTACGAGCAGTACTTC
clone_size: -
v_call: TRBV6-1
d_call: TRBD2
j_call: TRBJ2-7

cdr3_aa: CASSLEGTGSKGNTIYF
cdr3_nt: TGCGCCAGCAGCTTGGAAGGGACAGGGAGCAAAGGAAACACCATATATTTT
clone_size: -
v_call: TRBV5-1
d_call: TRBD1
j_call: TRBJ1-3

cdr3_aa: CASSFGAARGYTF
cdr3_nt: TGTGCCAGCAGTTTTGGGGCCGCGAGAGGCTACACCTTC
clone_size: -
v_call: TRBV27
d_call: -
j_call: TRBJ1-2